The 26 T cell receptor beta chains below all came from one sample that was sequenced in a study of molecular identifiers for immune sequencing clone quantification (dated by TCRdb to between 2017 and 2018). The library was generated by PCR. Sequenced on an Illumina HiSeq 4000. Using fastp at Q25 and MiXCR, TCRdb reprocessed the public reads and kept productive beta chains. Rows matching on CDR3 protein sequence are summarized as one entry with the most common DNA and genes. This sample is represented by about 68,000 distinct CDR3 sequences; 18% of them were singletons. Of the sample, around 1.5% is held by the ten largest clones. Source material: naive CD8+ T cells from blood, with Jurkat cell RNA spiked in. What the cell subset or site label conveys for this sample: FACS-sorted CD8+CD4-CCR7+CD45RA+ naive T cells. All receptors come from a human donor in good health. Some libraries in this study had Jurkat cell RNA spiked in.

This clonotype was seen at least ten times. CDR3 in amino acids: CASSSPGGSVYEQYF. CDR3 sequence (DNA): TGTGCCAGCAGCTCCCCTGGCGGGAGTGTCTACGAGCAGTACTTC. The chain recombines TRBV7-8 with TRBJ2-7; 7 positions agree with TRBD2. The germline V gene encodes CDR1 SGHVS and CDR2 FQNEAQ. The length of the CDR3 is 15 residues. V lost 4 bases to trimming and J lost 3 bases; unmatched junction nucleotides: 9.

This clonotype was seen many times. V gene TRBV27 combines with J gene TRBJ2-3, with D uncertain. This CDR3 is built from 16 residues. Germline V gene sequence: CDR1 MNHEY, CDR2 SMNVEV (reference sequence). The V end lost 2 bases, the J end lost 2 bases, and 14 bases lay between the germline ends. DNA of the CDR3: TGTGCCAGCAGTTTACTTGGCGCTGCCATCACAGATACGCAGTATTTT. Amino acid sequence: CASSLLGAAITDTQYF.

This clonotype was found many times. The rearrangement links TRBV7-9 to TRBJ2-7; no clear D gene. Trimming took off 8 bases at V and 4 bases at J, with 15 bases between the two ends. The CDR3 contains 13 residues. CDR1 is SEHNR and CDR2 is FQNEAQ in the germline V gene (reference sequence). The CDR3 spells CASARDGFYEQYF. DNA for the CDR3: TGTGCCAGCGCTAGGGATGGCTTTTACGAGCAGTACTTC.

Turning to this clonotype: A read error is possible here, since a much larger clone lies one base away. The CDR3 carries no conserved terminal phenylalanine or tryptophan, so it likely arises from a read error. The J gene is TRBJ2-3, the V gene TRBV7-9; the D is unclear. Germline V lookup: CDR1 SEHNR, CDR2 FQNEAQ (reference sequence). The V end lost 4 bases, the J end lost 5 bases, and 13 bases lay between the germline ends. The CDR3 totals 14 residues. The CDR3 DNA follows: TGTGCCAGCAGCTGGAAGTTAAAAAGAGATACGCAGTATCTT. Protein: CASSWKLKRDTQYL.

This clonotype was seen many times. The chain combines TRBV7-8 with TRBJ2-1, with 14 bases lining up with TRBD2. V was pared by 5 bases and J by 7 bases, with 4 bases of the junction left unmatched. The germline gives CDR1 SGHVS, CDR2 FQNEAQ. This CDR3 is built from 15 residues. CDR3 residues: CASSLGTSGSNEQFF. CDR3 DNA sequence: TGTGCCAGCAGCCTAGGGACTAGCGGGAGTAATGAGCAGTTCTTC.

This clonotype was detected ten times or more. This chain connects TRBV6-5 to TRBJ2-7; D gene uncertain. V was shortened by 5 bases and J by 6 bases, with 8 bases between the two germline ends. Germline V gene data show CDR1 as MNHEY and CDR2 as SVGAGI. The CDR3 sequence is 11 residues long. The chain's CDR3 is CASSRGPEQYF. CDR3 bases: TGTGCCAGCAGTAGAGGACCCGAGCAGTACTTC.

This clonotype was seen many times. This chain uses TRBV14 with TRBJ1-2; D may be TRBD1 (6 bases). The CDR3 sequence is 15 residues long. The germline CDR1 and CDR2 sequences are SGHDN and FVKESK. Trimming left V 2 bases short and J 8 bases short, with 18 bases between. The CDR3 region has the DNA TGTGCCAGCAGCCAACTGCCGGGACACCACAACGGCTACACCTTC. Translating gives CASSQLPGHHNGYTF.

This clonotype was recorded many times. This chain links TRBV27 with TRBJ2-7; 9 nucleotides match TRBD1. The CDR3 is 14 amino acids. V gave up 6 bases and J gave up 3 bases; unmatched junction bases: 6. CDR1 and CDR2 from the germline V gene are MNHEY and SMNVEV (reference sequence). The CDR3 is CASSYRGPNYEQYF. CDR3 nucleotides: TGTGCCAGCAGCTACAGGGGGCCTAACTACGAGCAGTACTTC.

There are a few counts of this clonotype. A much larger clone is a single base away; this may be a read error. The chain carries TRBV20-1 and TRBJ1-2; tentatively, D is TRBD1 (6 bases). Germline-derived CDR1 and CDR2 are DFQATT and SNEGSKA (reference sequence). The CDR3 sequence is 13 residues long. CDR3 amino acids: CSARDTGNYGYAF. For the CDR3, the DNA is TGCAGTGCTAGAGATACAGGGAACTATGGCTACGCCTTC.

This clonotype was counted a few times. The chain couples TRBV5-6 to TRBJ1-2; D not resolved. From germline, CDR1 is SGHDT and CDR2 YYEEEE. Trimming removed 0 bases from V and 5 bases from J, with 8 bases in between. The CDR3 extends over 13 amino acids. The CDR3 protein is CASSLAAGYGYTF. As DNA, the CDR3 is TGTGCCAGCAGCTTGGCTGCCGGGTATGGCTACACCTTC.

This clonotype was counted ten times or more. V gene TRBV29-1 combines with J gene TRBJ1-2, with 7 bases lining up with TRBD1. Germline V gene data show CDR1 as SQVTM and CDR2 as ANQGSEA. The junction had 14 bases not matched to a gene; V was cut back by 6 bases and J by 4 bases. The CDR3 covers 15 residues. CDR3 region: CSVGPPQGTLYGYTF. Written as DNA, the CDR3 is TGCAGCGTCGGGCCTCCACAGGGGACTCTCTATGGCTACACCTTC.

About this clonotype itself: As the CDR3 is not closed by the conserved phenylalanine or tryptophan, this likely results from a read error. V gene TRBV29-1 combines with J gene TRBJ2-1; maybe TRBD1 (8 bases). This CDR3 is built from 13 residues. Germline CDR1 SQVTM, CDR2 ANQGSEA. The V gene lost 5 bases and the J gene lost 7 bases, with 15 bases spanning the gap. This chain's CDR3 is CSVITGGGNEQFL. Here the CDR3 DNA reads TGCAGCGTTATAACAGGGGGAGGGAATGAGCAGTTCCTC.

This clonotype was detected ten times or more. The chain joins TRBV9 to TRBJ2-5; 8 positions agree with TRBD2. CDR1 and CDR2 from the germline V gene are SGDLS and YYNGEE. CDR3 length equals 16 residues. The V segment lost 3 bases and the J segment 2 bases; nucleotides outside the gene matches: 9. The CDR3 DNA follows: TGTGCCAGCAGCGACGAAATAGCGGGACCTCAAGAGACCCAGTACTTC. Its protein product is CASSDEIAGPQETQYF.

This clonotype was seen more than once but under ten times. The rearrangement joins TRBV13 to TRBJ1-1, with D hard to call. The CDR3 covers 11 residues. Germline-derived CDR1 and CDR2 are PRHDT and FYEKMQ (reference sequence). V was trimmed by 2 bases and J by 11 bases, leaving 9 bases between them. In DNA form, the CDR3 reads TGTGCCAGCAGCTTATTGAGGGATGCTTTCTTT. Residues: CASSLLRDAFF. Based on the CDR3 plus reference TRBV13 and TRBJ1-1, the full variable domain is AAGVIQSPRHLIKEKRETATLKCYPIPRHDTVYWYQQGPGQDPQFLISFYEKMQSDKGSIPDRFSAQQFSDYHSELNMSSLELGDSALYFCASSLLRDAFFGQGTRLTVV.

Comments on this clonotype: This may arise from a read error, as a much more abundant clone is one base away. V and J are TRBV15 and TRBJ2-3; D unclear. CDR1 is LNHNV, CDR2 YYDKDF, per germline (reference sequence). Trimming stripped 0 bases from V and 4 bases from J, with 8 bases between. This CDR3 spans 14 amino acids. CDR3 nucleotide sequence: TGTGCCACCAGCAGAGACAGAGACGCAGATACGCAGTATTTT. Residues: CATSRDRDADTQYF.

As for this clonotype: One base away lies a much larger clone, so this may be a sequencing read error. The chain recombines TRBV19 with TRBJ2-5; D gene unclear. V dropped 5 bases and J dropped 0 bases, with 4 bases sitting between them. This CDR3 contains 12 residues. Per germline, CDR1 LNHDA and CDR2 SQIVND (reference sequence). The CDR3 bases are TGTGCCAGTAGTTCGGACCAAGAGACCCAGTACTTC. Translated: CASSSDQETQYF.

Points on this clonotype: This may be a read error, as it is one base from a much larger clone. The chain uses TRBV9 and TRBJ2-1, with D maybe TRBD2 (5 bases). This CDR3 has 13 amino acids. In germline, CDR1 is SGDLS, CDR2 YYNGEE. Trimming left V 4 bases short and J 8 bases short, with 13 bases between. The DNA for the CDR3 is TGTGCCAGCAGCCTAAGCGGTTACTATGAGCAGTTCTTC. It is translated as CASSLSGYYEQFF.

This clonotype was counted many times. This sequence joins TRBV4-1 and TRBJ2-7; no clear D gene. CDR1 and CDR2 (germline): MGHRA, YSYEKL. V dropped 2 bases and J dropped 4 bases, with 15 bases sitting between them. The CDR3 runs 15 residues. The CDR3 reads CASSQLIGLRYEQYF. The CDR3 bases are TGCGCCAGCAGCCAACTAATAGGGCTACGGTACGAGCAGTACTTC.

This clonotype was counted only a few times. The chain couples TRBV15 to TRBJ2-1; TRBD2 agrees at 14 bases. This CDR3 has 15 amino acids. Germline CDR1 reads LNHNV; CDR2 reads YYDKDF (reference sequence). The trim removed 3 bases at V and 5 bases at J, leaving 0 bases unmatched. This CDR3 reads CATSRGLAGDNEQFF. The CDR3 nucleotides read TGTGCCACCAGCAGGGGACTAGCGGGAGACAATGAGCAGTTCTTC. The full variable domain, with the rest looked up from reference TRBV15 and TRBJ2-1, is DAMVIQNPRYQVTQFGKPVTLSCSQTLNHNVMYWYQQKSSQAPKLLFHYYDKDFNNEADTPDNFQSRRPNTSFCFLDIRSPGLGDTAMYLCATSRGLAGDNEQFFGPGTRLTVL.

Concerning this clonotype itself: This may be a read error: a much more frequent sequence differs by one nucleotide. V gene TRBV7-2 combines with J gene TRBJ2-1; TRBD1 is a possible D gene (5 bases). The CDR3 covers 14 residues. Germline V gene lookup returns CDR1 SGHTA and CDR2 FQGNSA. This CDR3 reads CASSLGAGRDEQLF. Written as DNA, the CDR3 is TGTGCCAGCAGCTTAGGAGCAGGGCGTGATGAGCAGCTCTTC.

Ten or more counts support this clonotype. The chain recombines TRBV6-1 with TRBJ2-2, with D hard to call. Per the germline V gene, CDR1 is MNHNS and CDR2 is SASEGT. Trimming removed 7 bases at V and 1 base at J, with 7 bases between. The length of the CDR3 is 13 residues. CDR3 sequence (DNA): TGTGCCAGCACTCAGGTGAACACCGGGGAGCTGTTTTTT. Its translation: CASTQVNTGELFF.

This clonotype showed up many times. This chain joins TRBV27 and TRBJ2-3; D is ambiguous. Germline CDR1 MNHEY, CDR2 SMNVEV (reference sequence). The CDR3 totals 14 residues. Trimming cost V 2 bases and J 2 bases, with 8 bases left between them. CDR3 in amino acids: CASSLVLSTDTQYF. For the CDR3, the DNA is TGTGCCAGCAGTTTAGTTCTATCCACAGATACGCAGTATTTT.

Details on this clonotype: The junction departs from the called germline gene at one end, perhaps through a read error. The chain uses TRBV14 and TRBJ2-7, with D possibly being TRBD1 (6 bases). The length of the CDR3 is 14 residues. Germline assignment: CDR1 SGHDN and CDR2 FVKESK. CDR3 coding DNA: TGTGCCAGCAGCAGCCGGGACACATCCCACGAGCGGTACTTC. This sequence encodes CASSSRDTSHERYF.

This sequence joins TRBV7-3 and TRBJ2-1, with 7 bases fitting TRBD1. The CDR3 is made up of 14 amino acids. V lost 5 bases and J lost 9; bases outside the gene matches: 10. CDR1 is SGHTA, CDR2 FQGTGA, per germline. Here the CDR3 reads CASSIQTGLGEQFF. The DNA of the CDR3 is TGTGCCAGCAGCATCCAGACAGGGTTGGGTGAGCAGTTCTTC.

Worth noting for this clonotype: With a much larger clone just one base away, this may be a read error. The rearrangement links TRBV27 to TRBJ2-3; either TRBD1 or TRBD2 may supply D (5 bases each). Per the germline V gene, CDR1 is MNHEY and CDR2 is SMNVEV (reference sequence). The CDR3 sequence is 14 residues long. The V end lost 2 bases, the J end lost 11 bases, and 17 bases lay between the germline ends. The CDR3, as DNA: TGTGCCAGCAGTTTAAGGGACCCGCGGTATATGCAGTATTTT. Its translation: CASSLRDPRYMQYF.

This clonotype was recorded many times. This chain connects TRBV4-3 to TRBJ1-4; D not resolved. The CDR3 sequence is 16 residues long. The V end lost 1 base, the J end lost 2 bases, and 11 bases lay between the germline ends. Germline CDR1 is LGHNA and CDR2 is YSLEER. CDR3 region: CASSQGGGGTNEKLFF. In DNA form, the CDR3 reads TGCGCCAGCAGCCAAGGGGGTGGTGGGACTAATGAAAAACTGTTTTTT.